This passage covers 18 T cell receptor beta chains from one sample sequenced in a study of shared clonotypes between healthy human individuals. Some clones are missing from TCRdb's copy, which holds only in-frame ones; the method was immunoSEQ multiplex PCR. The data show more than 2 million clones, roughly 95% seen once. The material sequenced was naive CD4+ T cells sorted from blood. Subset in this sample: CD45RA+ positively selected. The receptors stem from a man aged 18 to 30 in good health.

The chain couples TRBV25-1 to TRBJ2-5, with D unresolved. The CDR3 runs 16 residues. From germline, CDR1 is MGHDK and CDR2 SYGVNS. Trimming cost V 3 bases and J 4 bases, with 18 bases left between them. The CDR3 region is CASSDSGFRLRETQYF. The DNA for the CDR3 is TGTGCCAGCAGTGATTCCGGGTTCAGGCTCCGAGAGACCCAGTACTTC.

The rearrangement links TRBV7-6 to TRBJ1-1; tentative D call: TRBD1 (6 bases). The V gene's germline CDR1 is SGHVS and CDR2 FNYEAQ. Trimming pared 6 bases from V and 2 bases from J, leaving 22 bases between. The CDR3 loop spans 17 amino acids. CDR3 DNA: TGTGCCAGCAGTAACCCTACAGGGATTGATCTTAACACTGAAGCTTTCTTT. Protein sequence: CASSNPTGIDLNTEAFF.

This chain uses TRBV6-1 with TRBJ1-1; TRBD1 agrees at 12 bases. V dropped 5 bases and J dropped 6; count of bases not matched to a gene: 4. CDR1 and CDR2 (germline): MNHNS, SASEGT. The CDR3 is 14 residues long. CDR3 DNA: TGTGCCAGCAGTCCGGGACAGGGGGCATCTGAAGCTTTCTTT. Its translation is CASSPGQGASEAFF.

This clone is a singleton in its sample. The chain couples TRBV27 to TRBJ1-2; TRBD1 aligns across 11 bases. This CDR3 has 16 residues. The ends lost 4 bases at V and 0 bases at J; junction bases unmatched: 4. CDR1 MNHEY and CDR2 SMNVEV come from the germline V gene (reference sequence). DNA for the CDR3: TGTGCCAGCAGTTCTGGACAGGGGGCCCCTAACTATGGCTACACCTTC. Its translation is CASSSGQGAPNYGYTF.

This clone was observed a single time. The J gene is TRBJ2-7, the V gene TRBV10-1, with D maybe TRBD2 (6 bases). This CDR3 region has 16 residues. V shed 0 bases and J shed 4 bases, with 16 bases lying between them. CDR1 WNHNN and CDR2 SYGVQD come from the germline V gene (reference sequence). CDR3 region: CASSESLSGETYEQYF. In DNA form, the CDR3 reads TGCGCCAGCAGTGAGTCACTTAGCGGAGAAACTTACGAGCAGTACTTC.

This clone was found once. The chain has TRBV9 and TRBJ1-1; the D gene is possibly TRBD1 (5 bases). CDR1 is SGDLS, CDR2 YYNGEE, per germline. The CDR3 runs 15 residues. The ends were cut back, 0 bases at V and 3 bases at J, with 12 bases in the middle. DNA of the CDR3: TGTGCCAGCAGCGTAGTGGCAGGGATGGACACTGAAGCTTTCTTT. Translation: CASSVVAGMDTEAFF.

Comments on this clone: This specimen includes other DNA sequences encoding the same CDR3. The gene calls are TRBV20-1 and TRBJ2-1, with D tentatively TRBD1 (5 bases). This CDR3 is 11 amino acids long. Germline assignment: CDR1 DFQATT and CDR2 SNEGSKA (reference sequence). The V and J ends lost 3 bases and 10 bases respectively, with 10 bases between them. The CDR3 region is CSASQGGEQFF. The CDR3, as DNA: TGCAGTGCTAGTCAGGGCGGCGAGCAGTTCTTC.

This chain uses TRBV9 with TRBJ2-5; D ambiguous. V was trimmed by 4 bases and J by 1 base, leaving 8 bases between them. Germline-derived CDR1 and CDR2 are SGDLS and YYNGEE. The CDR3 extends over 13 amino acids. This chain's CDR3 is CASSLGVQETQYF. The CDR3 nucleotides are TGTGCCAGCAGCCTGGGTGTCCAAGAGACCCAGTACTTC.

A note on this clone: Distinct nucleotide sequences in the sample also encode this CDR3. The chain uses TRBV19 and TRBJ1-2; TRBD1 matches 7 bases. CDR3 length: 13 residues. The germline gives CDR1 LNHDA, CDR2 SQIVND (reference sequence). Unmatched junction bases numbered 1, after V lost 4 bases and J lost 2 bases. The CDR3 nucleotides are TGTGCCAGTAGTACGGGACAGAACTATGGCTACACCTTC. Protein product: CASSTGQNYGYTF.

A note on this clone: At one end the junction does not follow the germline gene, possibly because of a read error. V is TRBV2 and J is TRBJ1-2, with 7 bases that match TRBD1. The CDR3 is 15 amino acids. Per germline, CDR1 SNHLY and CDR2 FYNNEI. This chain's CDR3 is CVSSEGQSLSYGYTF. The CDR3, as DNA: TGTGTCAGCAGTGAGGGACAGAGCCTCTCTTATGGCTACACCTTC.

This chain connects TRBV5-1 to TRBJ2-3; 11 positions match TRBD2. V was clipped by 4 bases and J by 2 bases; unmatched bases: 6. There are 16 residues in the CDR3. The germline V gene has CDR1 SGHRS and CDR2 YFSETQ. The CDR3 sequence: CASSPPSGRTTDTQYF. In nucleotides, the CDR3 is TGCGCCAGCAGCCCCCCTAGCGGGAGGACCACAGATACGCAGTATTTT. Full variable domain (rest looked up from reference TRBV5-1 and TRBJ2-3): KAGVTQTPRYLIKTRGQQVTLSCSPISGHRSVSWYQQTPGQGLQFLFEYFSETQRNKGNFPGRFSGRQFSNSRSEMNVSTLELGDSALYLCASSPPSGRTTDTQYFGPGTRLTVL.

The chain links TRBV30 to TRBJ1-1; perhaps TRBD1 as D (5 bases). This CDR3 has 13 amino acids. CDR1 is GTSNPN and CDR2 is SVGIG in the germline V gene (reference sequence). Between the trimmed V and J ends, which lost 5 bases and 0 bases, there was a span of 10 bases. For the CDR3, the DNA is TGTGCCTGGGCAGCGACAGTGAACACTGAAGCTTTCTTT. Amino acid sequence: CAWAATVNTEAFF.

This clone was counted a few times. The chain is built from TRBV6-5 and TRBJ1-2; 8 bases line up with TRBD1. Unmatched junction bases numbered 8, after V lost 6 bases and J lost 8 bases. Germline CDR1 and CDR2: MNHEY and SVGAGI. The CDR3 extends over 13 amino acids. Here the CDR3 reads CASRPDRGGGYTF. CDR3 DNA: TGTGCCAGCAGACCCGACAGGGGAGGAGGCTACACCTTC.

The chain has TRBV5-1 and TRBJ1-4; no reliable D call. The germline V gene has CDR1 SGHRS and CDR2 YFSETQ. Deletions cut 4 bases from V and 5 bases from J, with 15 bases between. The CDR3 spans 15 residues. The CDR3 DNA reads TGCGCCAGCAGCCTGACCGACGGAAGGAATGAAAAACTGTTTTTT. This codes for CASSLTDGRNEKLFF.

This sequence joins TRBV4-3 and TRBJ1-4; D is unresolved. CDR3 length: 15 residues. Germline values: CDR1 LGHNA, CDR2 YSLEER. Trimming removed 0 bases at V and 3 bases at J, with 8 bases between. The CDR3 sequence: CASSQDPLSNEKLFF. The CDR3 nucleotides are TGCGCCAGCAGCCAAGATCCGTTGTCTAATGAAAAACTGTTTTTT.

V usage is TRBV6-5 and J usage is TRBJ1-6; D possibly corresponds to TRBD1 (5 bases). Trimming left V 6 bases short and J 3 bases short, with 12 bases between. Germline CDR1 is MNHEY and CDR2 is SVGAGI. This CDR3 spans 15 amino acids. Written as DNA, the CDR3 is TGTGCCAGCAGCCCTGGGGGAGGCTATAATTCACCCCTCCACTTT. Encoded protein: CASSPGGGYNSPLHF.

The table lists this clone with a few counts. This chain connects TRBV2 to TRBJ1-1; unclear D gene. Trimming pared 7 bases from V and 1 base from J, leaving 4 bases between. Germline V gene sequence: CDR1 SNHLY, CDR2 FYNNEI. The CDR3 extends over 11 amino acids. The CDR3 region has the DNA TGTGCCAGCAACAGGAACACTGAAGCTTTCTTT. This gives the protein CASNRNTEAFF.

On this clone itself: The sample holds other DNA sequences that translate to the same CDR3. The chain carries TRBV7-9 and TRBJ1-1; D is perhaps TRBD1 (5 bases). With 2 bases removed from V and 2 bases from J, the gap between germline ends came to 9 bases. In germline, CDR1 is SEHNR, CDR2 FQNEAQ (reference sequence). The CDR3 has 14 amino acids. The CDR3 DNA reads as TGTGCCAGCAGCTTACAGGGTGGAAACACTGAAGCTTTCTTT. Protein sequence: CASSLQGGNTEAFF.